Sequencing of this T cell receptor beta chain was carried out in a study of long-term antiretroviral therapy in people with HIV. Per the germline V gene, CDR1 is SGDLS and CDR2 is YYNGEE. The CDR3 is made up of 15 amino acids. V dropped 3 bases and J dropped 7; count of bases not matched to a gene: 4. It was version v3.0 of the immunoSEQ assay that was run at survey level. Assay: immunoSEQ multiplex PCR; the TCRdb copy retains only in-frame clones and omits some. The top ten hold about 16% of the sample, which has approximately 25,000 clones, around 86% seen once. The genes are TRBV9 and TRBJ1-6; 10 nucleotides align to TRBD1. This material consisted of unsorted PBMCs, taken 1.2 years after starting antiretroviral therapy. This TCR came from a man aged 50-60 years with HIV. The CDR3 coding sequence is TGTGCCAGCAGCGCCGGACAGGGGGGGAATTCACCCCTCCACTTT. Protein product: CASSAGQGGNSPLHF. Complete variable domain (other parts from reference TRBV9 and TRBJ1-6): DSGVTQTPKHLITATGQRVTLRCSPRSGDLSVYWYQQSLDQGLQFLIQYYNGEERAKGNILERFSAQQFPDLHSELNLSSLELGDSALYFCASSAGQGGNSPLHFGNGTRLTVT.